A selection of T cell receptor beta chains follows, all from one sample in a study of cytomegalovirus exposure and HLA in healthy donors. Measured with immunoSEQ multiplex PCR; TCRdb has only the in-frame clones, and not every one. There are 150,000 or so clones in the sample; around 78% occur only once, and roughly 1.7% lies in the top ten. Material for sequencing was PBMCs. The receptor source for this set is a young woman in good health and CMV-seronegative. The CDR3 runs from the conserved cysteine through the conserved F or W. A D gene is named only where the DNA matches it firmly. Not all rows give a size; the values are once, few, many and, for expanded clones, a class.

clone_size j_call v_call d_call cdr3_aa cdr3_nt
. TRBJ2-6 TRBV29-1 TRBD1 CSVEDLGQVHSGANGLTF TGCAGCGTTGAAGATCTGGGACAGGTTCACTCTGGGGCCAACGGCCTGACTTTC
. TRBJ2-5 TRBV11-3 . CASSFPGVTQETQYF TGTGCCAGCAGCTTCCCAGGGGTCACCCAAGAGACCCAGTACTTC
. TRBJ2-1 TRBV7-9 TRBD2 CASSLVGLAGIYNEQFF TGTGCCAGCAGCTTAGTAGGGCTAGCGGGGATCTACAATGAGCAGTTCTTC
. TRBJ2-1 TRBV19 TRBD1 CATGQGTYNEQFF TGTGCCACCGGACAGGGAACCTACAATGAGCAGTTCTTC
. TRBJ2-7 TRBV7-2 TRBD1 CASSPRQGAREQYF TGTGCCAGCAGCCCCCGACAGGGGGCGCGCGAGCAGTACTTC
. TRBJ2-1 TRBV4-3 TRBD2 CASSQDLLAGSKQFF TGCGCCAGCAGCCAAGATCTCCTAGCGGGGTCGAAGCAGTTCTTC
. TRBJ2-1 TRBV5-1 . CASSPQYNEQFF TGCGCCAGCAGCCCCCAATACAATGAGCAGTTCTTC
. TRBJ2-7 TRBV6-1 TRBD1 CASSGGQGQVYEQYF TGTGCCAGCAGTGGCGGACAGGGACAGGTCTACGAGCAGTACTTC
. TRBJ2-1 TRBV10-1 TRBD2 CASSELAGAGDEQFF TGCGCCAGCAGTGAACTAGCGGGAGCTGGCGATGAGCAGTTCTTC
few TRBJ1-1 TRBV27 . CASSFSQRTEAFF TGTGCCAGCAGTTTTTCCCAGAGGACTGAAGCTTTCTTT
. TRBJ1-1 TRBV7-2 . CASSNRDYTEAFF TGTGCCAGCAGCAACCGGGACTACACTGAAGCTTTCTTT
. TRBJ2-1 TRBV11-3 TRBD2 CASKRNSGTSGYNEQFF TGTGCCAGCAAGAGGAATAGTGGGACTAGCGGTTACAATGAGCAGTTCTTC
. TRBJ2-5 TRBV19 . CASSIDRSETQYF TGTGCCAGTAGTATAGATCGGTCGGAGACCCAGTACTTC
. TRBJ2-1 TRBV6-5 TRBD1 CASSFNRGSNNEQFF TGTGCCAGCAGTTTTAACAGGGGGTCCAACAATGAGCAGTTCTTC
. TRBJ2-5 TRBV21-1 . CASSAGLARGETQYF TGTGCCAGCAGCGCAGGACTAGCAAGGGGAGAGACCCAGTACTTC
. TRBJ1-1 TRBV6-5 . CASSEVLKTEAFF TGTGCCAGCAGTGAGGTGTTAAAGACTGAAGCTTTCTTT
few TRBJ1-1 TRBV11-2 . CASSLEFSVLAFF TGTGCCAGCAGCTTAGAATTTTCAGTATTGGCTTTCTTT
. TRBJ1-1 TRBV7-2 TRBD1 CASSFRTGNTEAFF TGTGCCAGCAGCTTCCGGACAGGGAACACTGAAGCTTTCTTT
. TRBJ1-3 TRBV6-1 . CASSADISGNTIYF TGTGCCAGCAGTGCGGACATATCTGGAAACACCATATATTTT
. TRBJ1-1 TRBV4-1 . CASSQRQVNTEAFF TGCGCCAGCAGCCAACGCCAGGTGAACACTGAAGCTTTCTTT
. TRBJ1-1 TRBV10-3 TRBD1 CAISVNRGNTEAFF TGTGCCATCAGTGTCAACAGGGGGAACACTGAAGCTTTCTTT
. TRBJ2-1 TRBV19 TRBD2 CASSSPGLAYNEQFF TGTGCCAGTAGTTCCCCGGGACTAGCATACAATGAGCAGTTCTTC
. TRBJ2-1 TRBV10-3 TRBD1 CAIQDRGENNEQFF TGTGCCATTCAGGACAGGGGGGAGAACAATGAGCAGTTCTTC
. TRBJ2-2 TRBV6-1 TRBD1 CASSETGSTGELFF TGTGCCAGCAGTGAGACAGGGTCTACCGGGGAGCTGTTTTTT
few TRBJ1-2 TRBV4-3 TRBD1 CASSLRTGRVDGYTF TGCGCCAGCAGCCTCCGGACAGGGAGAGTGGATGGCTACACCTTC
. TRBJ2-2 TRBV29-1 . CSVEGPSLSGGELFF TGCAGCGTTGAAGGCCCGTCTTTATCCGGCGGGGAGCTGTTTTTT
few TRBJ2-5 TRBV5-4 TRBD2 CASSLASGTYQETQYF TGTGCCAGCAGCTTGGCTAGCGGGACGTACCAAGAGACCCAGTACTTC